The present entry profiles one TCR beta chain with its context. As yet, its antigen is unknown. The sample belongs to a study of CD8+ T cells in alopecia areata. General observations from the study: Possibly as an HLA-related effect, TCR sharing across patients appeared less clear than in mice. Normal scalp showed lower clonality than lesional scalp, especially alopecia totalis/universalis.

Extraction of RNA preceded its reverse transcription into cDNA, which served as the sequencing template. Sequenced by immunoSEQ multiplex PCR; TCRdb stores in-frame clones only, minus some. The table has 150,000 to 200,000 clones, approximately 60% seen once. Sorted out of PBMCs were CD4+ T cells and CD8+ T cells. The CDR3 is made up of 18 amino acids. The germline CDR1 and CDR2 sequences are SGHTA and FQGNSA. With 0 bases clipped from V and 1 base from J, the junction kept 10 bases outside the gene matches. This sequence originates from a human donor in good health. This chain connects TRBV7-2 to TRBJ2-5; 8 bases match TRBD2. Specimen: CD4+ T cells sorted from blood. The CDR3 nucleotides are TGTGCCAGCAGCTTAGCACCCACTGGCGGGAGGACCCAAGAGACCCAGTACTTC. Protein: CASSLAPTGGRTQETQYF.